What follows is one TCR beta chain and its context. The source of the sample is a study of blood T cell repertoires in COVID-19. Study at large: From the United States, Italy and Spain came samples of acute and convalescent COVID-19.

The CDR3 covers 11 residues. The V end lost 3 bases, the J end lost 2 bases, and 4 bases lay between the germline ends. Per germline, CDR1 SQVTM and CDR2 ANQGSEA. The data were produced by immunoSEQ multiplex PCR, yet TCRdb's version contains in-frame clones alone and is incomplete. The data hold around 56,000 clones, with around 77% observed a single time. Sequenced input: peripheral blood. The TCR sequence derives from a man aged 55 to 70 with acute or convalescent COVID-19. V and J are TRBV29-1 and TRBJ1-2; D is uncertain. CDR3 amino acids: CSVEQNYGYTF. The CDR3 DNA reads as TGCAGCGTTGAGCAGAACTATGGCTACACCTTC.